The 15 T cell receptor beta chains reported below all come from one sample, sequenced in a study of shared clonotypes between healthy human individuals. Clones were read by immunoSEQ multiplex PCR, and TCRdb kept only the in-frame ones, dropping some. The data contain more than 400,000 clones, approximately 81% of them singletons. Sequenced: PBMCs. These receptors all stem from a woman aged 40 to 49 in good health. Some clones in this sample may be carry-over from other donors' samples.

The table lists this clone with many counts. The V call is TRBV14, the J call TRBJ2-7; weak D call: TRBD1 (6 bases). CDR1 and CDR2 from the germline V gene are SGHDN and FVKESK. The CDR3 is 17 residues long. With 0 bases removed from V and 10 bases from J, the gap between germline ends came to 25 bases. The CDR3 loop is CASSQDNKDPRGRAQYF. CDR3 sequence (DNA): TGTGCCAGCAGCCAAGATAACAAGGATCCCAGGGGCCGAGCCCAGTACTTC.

On this clone itself: A single base is all that separates this from a far larger clone, so a read error is likely. Other DNA sequences in the sample encode the same CDR3. CDR3 nucleotides: TGTGCCAGCAGTGAGCCGGGACTAGCTGGAGTCCACGAGCAGTACTTC. It specifies CASSEPGLAGVHEQYF. This chain joins TRBV25-1 and TRBJ2-7; 9 bases fit TRBD2. V dropped 3 bases and J dropped 5; count of bases not matched to a gene: 11. Germline CDR1 MGHDK, CDR2 SYGVNS. This CDR3 is 16 amino acids long.

This clone was recorded once. The V and J genes are TRBV25-1 and TRBJ2-1; D not certain. With 1 base removed from V and 3 bases from J, the gap between germline ends came to 4 bases. The germline gives CDR1 MGHDK, CDR2 SYGVNS. CDR3 length equals 13 residues. This chain's CDR3 is CASSESFYNEQFF. Here the CDR3 DNA reads TGTGCCAGCAGTGAATCCTTCTACAATGAGCAGTTCTTC.

Here the CDR3 reads CASSFQGRAEKLFF. The DNA for the CDR3 is TGTGCCAGCAGCTTTCAGGGACGGGCTGAAAAACTGTTTTTT. The chain joins TRBV7-2 to TRBJ1-4; D perhaps matches TRBD1 (5 bases). CDR1 SGHTA and CDR2 FQGNSA come from the germline V gene. The CDR3 length is 14 residues. V was pared by 3 bases and J by 7 bases, with 12 bases between.

The V call is TRBV6-1, the J call TRBJ2-4, with a possible D match to TRBD1 (5 bases). Germline V gene lookup returns CDR1 MNHNS and CDR2 SASEGT. The CDR3 is 15 amino acids. V dropped 4 bases and J dropped 0 bases, with 10 bases sitting between them. CDR3 amino acids: CASSGRGRAKNIQYF. The CDR3 coding sequence is TGTGCCAGCAGTGGTAGGGGAAGAGCCAAAAACATTCAGTACTTC.

The chain recombines TRBV6-6 with TRBJ2-7, with 7 bases that match TRBD2. The ends lost 6 bases at V and 7 bases at J; junction bases unmatched: 9. Germline V gene sequence: CDR1 MNHNY, CDR2 SVGAGI (reference sequence). This CDR3 is built from 13 residues. The CDR3 DNA reads as TGTGCCAGCAGGGTGGGAGGGAGGGAGGAGCAGTACTTC. Protein sequence: CASRVGGREEQYF.

As concerns this clone: Since a far larger clone is one base different, this is likely a read error. This sample also contains other DNA sequences that code for the same CDR3. The chain employs TRBV5-1 and TRBJ2-7, with D uncertain. Germline CDR1 is SGHRS and CDR2 is YFSETQ. The CDR3 runs to 14 residues. V dropped 0 bases and J dropped 6 bases, with 13 bases sitting between them. In DNA, the CDR3 is TGCGCCAGCAGCTTGGCCAGTGTCAGGTCCGAGCAGTACTTC. The encoded protein is CASSLASVRSEQYF. Combining the CDR3 with reference TRBV5-1 and TRBJ2-7 gives the whole variable domain KAGVTQTPRYLIKTRGQQVTLSCSPISGHRSVSWYQQTPGQGLQFLFEYFSETQRNKGNFPGRFSGRQFSNSRSEMNVSTLELGDSALYLCASSLASVRSEQYFGPGTRLTVT.

The rearrangement links TRBV27 to TRBJ1-3, with D perhaps matching TRBD1 (6 bases). Deletions cut 1 base from V and 0 bases from J, with 7 bases between. The CDR3 is made up of 15 amino acids. Looked up from germline, CDR1 is MNHEY and CDR2 is SMNVEV (reference sequence). As DNA, the CDR3 is TGTGCCAGCAGTTTATACAGGGCCTCTGGAAACACCATATATTTT. Encoded protein: CASSLYRASGNTIYF.

Of note for this clone: Being one base from a much bigger clone, this may be a read error. This CDR3 is also generated by other DNA sequences in the sample. The chain uses TRBV5-8 and TRBJ2-3, with TRBD1 matching over 8 bases. Looked up from germline, CDR1 is SGHTS and CDR2 is YDEGEE. This CDR3 region has 16 residues. CDR3 in amino acids: CASSSRAGGGTDTQYF. The CDR3 region has the DNA TGTGCTAGCAGCTCCAGAGCAGGGGGCGGCACAGATACGCAGTATTTT.

The gene calls are TRBV2 and TRBJ2-3, with TRBD1 identical over 9 bases. The CDR3 has 15 residues. Trimming at V came to 1 base and at J to 6 bases, leaving 5 bases not matched to a gene. Germline V gives CDR1 SNHLY, CDR2 FYNNEI. As DNA, the CDR3 is TGTGCCAGCAGTGAAGGGGGACAGGGAACGGATACGCAGTATTTT. As protein: CASSEGGQGTDTQYF. The full variable domain, its missing parts supplied by reference TRBV2 and TRBJ2-3, is EPEVTQTPSHQVTQMGQEVILRCVPISNHLYFYWYRQILGQKVEFLVSFYNNEISEKSEIFDDQFSVERPDGSNFTLKIRSTKLEDSAMYFCASSEGGQGTDTQYFGPGTRLTVL.

The gene calls are TRBV5-1 and TRBJ2-7, with 11 nucleotides matching TRBD2. The CDR3 has 17 residues. Germline V lookup: CDR1 SGHRS, CDR2 YFSETQ. With V trimmed by 0 bases and J by 6 bases, 11 bases remained unmatched. The DNA of the CDR3 is TGCGCCAGCAGCTTGGCGGTAGCGGGAGGGCCACCCACCGAGCAGTACTTC. Translated, it gives CASSLAVAGGPPTEQYF. Using reference TRBV5-1 and TRBJ2-7 for the parts outside the CDR3, the full variable domain is KAGVTQTPRYLIKTRGQQVTLSCSPISGHRSVSWYQQTPGQGLQFLFEYFSETQRNKGNFPGRFSGRQFSNSRSEMNVSTLELGDSALYLCASSLAVAGGPPTEQYFGPGTRLTVT.

A note on this clone: One base separates it from a far larger clone, so it is likely a read error. CDR3 sequence reads: CASSPSTTNTGKLFF. CDR3 DNA: TGCGCCAGCAGCCCATCTACAACGAACACCGGGAAGCTGTTTTTT. The chain recombines TRBV5-1 with TRBJ2-2; possibly TRBD2 for D (5 bases). CDR1 and CDR2 from the germline V gene are SGHRS and YFSETQ. The CDR3 length is 15 residues.

The rearrangement links TRBV5-1 to TRBJ2-3; 10 bases map to TRBD1. CDR3 length: 16 residues. The V gene's germline CDR1 is SGHRS and CDR2 YFSETQ. V was pared by 7 bases and J by 6 bases, with 14 bases of the junction left unmatched. The CDR3 coding sequence is TGCGCCAGCGGCCTAGTAGGACAGGGGGGAGCGGATACGCAGTATTTT. Its protein is CASGLVGQGGADTQYF. Together with reference TRBV5-1 and TRBJ2-3, the CDR3 gives the full variable domain: KAGVTQTPRYLIKTRGQQVTLSCSPISGHRSVSWYQQTPGQGLQFLFEYFSETQRNKGNFPGRFSGRQFSNSRSEMNVSTLELGDSALYLCASGLVGQGGADTQYFGPGTRLTVL.

The J gene is TRBJ2-3, the V gene TRBV6-1; 8 nucleotides line up with TRBD1. The germline CDR1 and CDR2 sequences are MNHNS and SASEGT. V gave up 1 base and J gave up 4 bases; unmatched junction bases: 4. The CDR3 is 15 amino acids. The DNA of the CDR3 is TGTGCCAGCAGTGAAGTTTCAGGGGGCGCAGATACGCAGTATTTT. Its translation is CASSEVSGGADTQYF.

Of note for this clone: Other DNA sequences of this sample code for an identical CDR3. V usage is TRBV9 and J usage is TRBJ2-1; D gene ambiguous. CDR1 and CDR2 (germline): SGDLS, YYNGEE. Trimming took off 1 base at V and 0 bases at J, with 8 bases between the two ends. There are 15 residues in the CDR3. CDR3 sequence (DNA): TGTGCCAGCAGCGTAACTCCGAGCTCCTACAATGAGCAGTTCTTC. Amino acids: CASSVTPSSYNEQFF.